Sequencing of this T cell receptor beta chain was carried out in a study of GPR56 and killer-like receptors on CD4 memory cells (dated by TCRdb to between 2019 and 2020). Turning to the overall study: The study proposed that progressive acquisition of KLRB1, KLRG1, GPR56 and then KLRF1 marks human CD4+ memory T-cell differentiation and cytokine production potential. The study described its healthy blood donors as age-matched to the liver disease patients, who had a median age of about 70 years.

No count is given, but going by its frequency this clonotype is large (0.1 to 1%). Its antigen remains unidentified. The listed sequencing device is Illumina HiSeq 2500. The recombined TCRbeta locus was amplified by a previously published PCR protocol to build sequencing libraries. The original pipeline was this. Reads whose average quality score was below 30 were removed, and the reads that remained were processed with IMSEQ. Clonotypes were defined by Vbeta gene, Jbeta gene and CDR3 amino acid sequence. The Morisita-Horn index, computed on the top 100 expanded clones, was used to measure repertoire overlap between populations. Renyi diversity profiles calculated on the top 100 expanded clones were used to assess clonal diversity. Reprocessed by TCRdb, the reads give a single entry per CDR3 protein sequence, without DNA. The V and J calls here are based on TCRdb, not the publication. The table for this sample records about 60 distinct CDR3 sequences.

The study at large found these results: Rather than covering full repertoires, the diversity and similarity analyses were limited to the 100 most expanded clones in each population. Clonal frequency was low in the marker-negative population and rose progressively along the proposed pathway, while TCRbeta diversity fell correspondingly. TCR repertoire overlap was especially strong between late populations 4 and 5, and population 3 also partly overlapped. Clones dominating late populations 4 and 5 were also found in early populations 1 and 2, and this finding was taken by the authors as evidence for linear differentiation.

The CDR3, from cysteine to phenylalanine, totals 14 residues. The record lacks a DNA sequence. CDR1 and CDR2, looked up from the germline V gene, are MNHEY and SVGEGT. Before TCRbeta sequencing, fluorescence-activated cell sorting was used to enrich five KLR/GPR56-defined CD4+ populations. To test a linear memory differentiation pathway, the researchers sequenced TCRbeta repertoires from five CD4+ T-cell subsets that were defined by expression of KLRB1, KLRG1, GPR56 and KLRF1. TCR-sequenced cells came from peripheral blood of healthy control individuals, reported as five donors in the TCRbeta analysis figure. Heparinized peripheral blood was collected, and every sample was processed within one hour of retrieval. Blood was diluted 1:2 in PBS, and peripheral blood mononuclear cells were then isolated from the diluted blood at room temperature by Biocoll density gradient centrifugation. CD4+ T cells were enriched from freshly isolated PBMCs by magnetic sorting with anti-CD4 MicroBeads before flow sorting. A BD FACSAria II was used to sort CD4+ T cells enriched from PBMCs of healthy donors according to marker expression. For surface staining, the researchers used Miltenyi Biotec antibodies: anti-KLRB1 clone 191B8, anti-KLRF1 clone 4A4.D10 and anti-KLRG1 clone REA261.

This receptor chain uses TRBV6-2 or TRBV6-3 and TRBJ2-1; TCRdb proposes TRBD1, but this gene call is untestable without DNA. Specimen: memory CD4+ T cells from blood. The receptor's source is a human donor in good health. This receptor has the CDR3 CASSRQGSYNEQFF.